A single sample is the source of the 13 T cell receptor beta chains below, sequenced in a study of T cells in Graves' hyperthyroidism and ophthalmopathy (dated by TCRdb to about 2019). The method was multiplex PCR. Sequenced on an Illumina HiSeq 2000. The TCR beta CDR3 regions were amplified from the RNA transcripts. The first round of RT-PCR for the TCR CDR3 was performed with the HTBI primer set and the Qiagen OneStep RT-PCR kit. The public reads were quality trimmed at Q25 with fastp and then assembled into clones with MiXCR by TCRdb, keeping productive beta chains. Duplicate CDR3 protein sequences are folded into a single record with the most common DNA and genes. This sample lists around 420,000 distinct CDR3 sequences; 15% to 18% were detected once. Over 12% of the sample rests with the top ten. Sequencing used blood. The receptor source for this set is a woman between 18 and 29 years old with Graves' hyperthyroidism.

Remarks on this clonotype: The CDR3 ends on some other residue instead of the conserved phenylalanine or tryptophan, so this is likely a read error. The V gene is TRBV28, the J gene TRBJ1-5; D ambiguous. The CDR3 is made up of 15 amino acids. Trimming pared 3 bases from V and 2 bases from J, leaving 11 bases between. Looked up from germline, CDR1 is MDHEN and CDR2 is SYDVKM. The CDR3 reads CASSFKDRGNQPQHS. For the CDR3, the DNA is TGTGCCAGCAGTTTTAAGGATCGTGGCAATCAGCCCCAGCATTCT.

Details on this clonotype: Since a much larger clone is just one base distant, this may be a read error. The chain carries TRBV2 and TRBJ1-5; D gene unclear. Trimming took 8 bases from V and 2 from J, leaving 16 bases between them. The V gene's germline CDR1 is SNHLY and CDR2 FYNNEI. CDR3 size: 15 residues. In nucleotides, the CDR3 is TGTGCCAGCCTTCTCGGCACCGTGGGCAATCAGCCCCAGCATTTT. This sequence encodes CASLLGTVGNQPQHF. Filled out from reference TRBV2 and TRBJ1-5, the complete variable domain reads EPEVTQTPSHQVTQMGQEVILRCVPISNHLYFYWYRQILGQKVEFLVSFYNNEISEKSEIFDDQFSVERPDGSNFTLKIRSTKLEDSAMYFCASLLGTVGNQPQHFGDGTRLSIL.

This clonotype was detected many times. The chain employs TRBV7-3 and TRBJ2-7; D remains unclear. Germline-derived CDR1 and CDR2 are SGHTA and FQGTGA. There are 15 residues in the CDR3. V was cut by 1 base and J by 5 bases, with 15 bases left in between. The CDR3 coding sequence is TGTGCCAGCAGCTTAAACCGAATAACCGCCGACGAGCAGTACTTC. This encodes CASSLNRITADEQYF.

This clonotype was observed a few times. This sequence joins TRBV12-3 or TRBV12-4 and TRBJ2-3; D unresolved. The ends were cut back, 6 bases at V and 0 bases at J, with 16 bases in the middle. CDR3 length equals 16 residues. The CDR3 spells CASSLFSDTSTDTQYF. The DNA for the CDR3 is TGTGCCAGCAGCCTCTTTTCTGATACTAGCACAGATACGCAGTATTTT.

This clonotype was picked up a small number of times. J is TRBJ1-4 and V is TRBV5-5, with D tentatively TRBD1 (5 bases). Germline CDR1 and CDR2: SGHKS and YYEKEE (reference sequence). This CDR3 is built from 14 residues. V lost 0 bases and J 7 bases, leaving 10 bases between the germline ends. This chain's CDR3 is CASSLAGMSEKLFF. For the CDR3, the DNA is TGTGCCAGCAGCTTGGCAGGGATGAGTGAAAAACTGTTTTTT.

This clonotype was detected only a few times. This sequence joins TRBV11-2 and TRBJ1-2, with D unclear. The V and J ends lost 2 bases and 4 bases respectively, with 11 bases between them. CDR3 length: 14 amino acids. CDR1 and CDR2 from the germline V gene are SGHAT and FQNNGV. CDR3 amino acids: CASSLNSVAYGYTF. CDR3 in DNA: TGTGCCAGCAGCTTAAATTCTGTGGCCTATGGCTACACCTTC.

This clonotype was seen repeatedly, ten times or more. V is TRBV10-3 and J is TRBJ2-5; TRBD2 matches at 13 bases. The CDR3 has 14 residues. V shed 4 bases and J 4 bases; nucleotides not matched to a gene: 0. Germline CDR1 and CDR2: ENHRY and SYGVKD. CDR3 loop: CAISGTSGRETQYF. The CDR3, as DNA: TGTGCCATCAGTGGGACTAGCGGGAGAGAGACCCAGTACTTC.

There are many counts of this clonotype. This sequence joins TRBV18 and TRBJ1-6; D ambiguous. The CDR3 has 15 amino acids. The V gene lost 0 bases and the J gene lost 8 bases, with 11 bases spanning the gap. Germline-derived CDR1 and CDR2 are KGHSH and LQKENI. The CDR3 DNA is TGTGCCAGCTCACCACCGTTGGGGAGGGATTCACCCCTCCACTTT. This sequence encodes CASSPPLGRDSPLHF. Combining the CDR3 with reference TRBV18 and TRBJ1-6 gives the whole variable domain NAGVMQNPRHLVRRRGQEARLRCSPMKGHSHVYWYRQLPEEGLKFMVYLQKENIIDESGMPKERFSAEFPKEGPSILRIQQVVRGDSAAYFCASSPPLGRDSPLHFGNGTRLTVT.

The sample holds a few counts of this clonotype. J is TRBJ1-2 and V is TRBV5-6; a weak D match, TRBD1 (6 bases). This CDR3 has 13 residues. Germline V gives CDR1 SGHDT, CDR2 YYEEEE. The germline V and J ends were trimmed by 0 bases and 6 bases, with 9 bases remaining between them. For the CDR3, the DNA is TGTGCCAGCAGCTTGGGGGGGCGTAATGGCTACACCTTC. Translated, it gives CASSLGGRNGYTF.

This clonotype was recorded at least ten times. The CDR3 nucleotides are TGTGCCAGCAGCCTACGACGGGAGAACCTCAACAATGAGCAGTTCTTC. Translation gives CASSLRRENLNNEQFF. This sequence joins TRBV3-1 and TRBJ2-1; possible D gene TRBD2, 6 bases. V lost 4 bases and J 5 bases, leaving 18 bases between the germline ends. The CDR3 has 16 residues. CDR1 LGHDT and CDR2 YNNKEL come from the germline V gene (reference sequence).

This clonotype was detected only a few times. The J gene is TRBJ2-1, the V gene TRBV19, with 10 bases lining up with TRBD1. The CDR3 totals 15 residues. The J segment lost 6 bases and the V segment lost 6 bases, leaving 8 bases of the junction unmatched. Germline V CDR1 and CDR2: LNHDA, SQIVND (reference sequence). CDR3 sequence (DNA): TGTGCCAGTAGGACCGTGGGGACAGGGGTCAATGAGCAGTTCTTC. Translation gives CASRTVGTGVNEQFF. Complete variable domain (other parts from reference TRBV19 and TRBJ2-1): DGGITQSPKYLFRKEGQNVTLSCEQNLNHDAMYWYRQDPGQGLRLIYYSQIVNDFQKGDIAEGYSVSREKKESFPLTVTSAQKNPTAFYLCASRTVGTGVNEQFFGPGTRLTVL.

This clonotype was seen more than once but under ten times. V is TRBV9 and J is TRBJ2-7, with 11 bases identical to TRBD1. The CDR3 is made up of 14 amino acids. The V gene's germline CDR1 is SGDLS and CDR2 YYNGEE. V shed 4 bases, J shed 7 bases, and the junction held 7 bases outside the gene matches. Here the CDR3 reads CASSKDRGRMEQYF. CDR3 coding DNA: TGTGCCAGCAGCAAGGACAGGGGGCGAATGGAGCAGTACTTC.

This clonotype was recorded many times. CDR3 nucleotides: TGCGCCAGCAGCCTCTCGGACAGGGGGCTTGGCTACACCTTC. It codes for CASSLSDRGLGYTF. V gene TRBV5-1 combines with J gene TRBJ1-2, with 11 bases lining up with TRBD1. Trimming took 4 bases from V and 7 from J; bases not matched to a gene: 6. CDR3 length: 14 amino acids. Germline CDR1 is SGHRS and CDR2 is YFSETQ.